The source of this T cell receptor (beta chain) is a study of OX40 agonist ivuxolimab in advanced cancers. Study at large: The patients received agonistic anti-OX40 (CD134) antibody ivuxolimab. Mean age approximately 66 years, range about 23 to 80; around 80% male.

Whole-study results and caveats: Partly responding patients at 0.1-3.0 mg/kg showed some of the smallest clonal expansion.

This CDR3 is built from 14 residues. Germline-derived CDR1 and CDR2 are KGHSY and FQNENV. The ends lost 4 bases at V and 7 bases at J; junction bases unmatched: 10. This table comes from immunoSEQ multiplex PCR, and its TCRdb copy is limited to in-frame clones, with some not included. The data hold some 60,000 clones, with approximately 81% observed a single time. This clone was seen once. Its antigen is currently unknown. The chain is built from TRBV16 and TRBJ2-7; 7 nucleotides align to TRBD1. Specimen: CD4+ or CD8+ T cells sorted from blood, collected in a trial of the OX40 agonist ivuxolimab. The TCR originated in an adult with an advanced solid tumor such as melanoma, head and neck, liver or kidney cancer. CDR3 sequence (DNA): TGTGCCAGCAGCCGCGACAGGGTCTCGGGTGAGCAGTACTTC. Amino acid sequence: CASSRDRVSGEQYF.